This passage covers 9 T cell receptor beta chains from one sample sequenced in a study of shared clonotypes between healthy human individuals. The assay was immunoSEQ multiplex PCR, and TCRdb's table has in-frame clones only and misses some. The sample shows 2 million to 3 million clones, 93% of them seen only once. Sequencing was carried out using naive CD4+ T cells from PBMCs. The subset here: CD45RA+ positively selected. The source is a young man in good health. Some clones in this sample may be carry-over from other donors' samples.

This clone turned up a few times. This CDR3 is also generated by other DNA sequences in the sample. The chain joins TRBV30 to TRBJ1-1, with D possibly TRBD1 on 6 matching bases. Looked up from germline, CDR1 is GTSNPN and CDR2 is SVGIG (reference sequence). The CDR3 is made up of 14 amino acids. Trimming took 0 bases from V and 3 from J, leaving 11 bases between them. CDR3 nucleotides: TGTGCCTGGAGTGTACAGGGATTGTACACTGAAGCTTTCTTT. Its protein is CAWSVQGLYTEAFF.

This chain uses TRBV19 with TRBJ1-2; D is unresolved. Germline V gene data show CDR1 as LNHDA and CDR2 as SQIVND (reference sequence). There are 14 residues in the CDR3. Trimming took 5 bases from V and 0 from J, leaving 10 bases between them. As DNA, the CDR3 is TGTGCCAGTAGTCGACAACGGGCTAACTATGGCTACACCTTC. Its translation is CASSRQRANYGYTF.

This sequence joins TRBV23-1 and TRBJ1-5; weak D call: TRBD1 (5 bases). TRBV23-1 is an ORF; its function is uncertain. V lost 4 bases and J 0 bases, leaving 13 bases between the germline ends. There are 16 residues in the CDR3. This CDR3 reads CASSRQGRRSNQPQHF. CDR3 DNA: TGCGCCAGCAGTCGCCAGGGCAGGCGTAGCAATCAGCCCCAGCATTTT.

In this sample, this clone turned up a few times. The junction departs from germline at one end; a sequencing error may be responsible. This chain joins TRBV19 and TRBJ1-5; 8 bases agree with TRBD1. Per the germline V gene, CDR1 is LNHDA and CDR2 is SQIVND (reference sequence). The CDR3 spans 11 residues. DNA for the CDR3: TGTGCCAGTAGTTTGGGGACAGGTACCTATTTT. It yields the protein CASSLGTGTYF.

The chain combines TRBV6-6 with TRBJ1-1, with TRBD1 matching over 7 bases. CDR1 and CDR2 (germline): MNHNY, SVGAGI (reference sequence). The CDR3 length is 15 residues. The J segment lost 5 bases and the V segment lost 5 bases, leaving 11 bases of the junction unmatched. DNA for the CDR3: TGTGCCAGCAGTGCGAATTCGAGGGGGCAGACTGAAGCTTTCTTT. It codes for CASSANSRGQTEAFF.

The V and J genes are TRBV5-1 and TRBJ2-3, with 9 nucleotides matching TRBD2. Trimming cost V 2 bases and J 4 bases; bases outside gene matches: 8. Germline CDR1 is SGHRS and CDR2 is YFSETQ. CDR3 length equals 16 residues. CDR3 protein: CASSFRGGRVPDTQYF. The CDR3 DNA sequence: TGCGCCAGCAGCTTCAGGGGCGGGAGGGTTCCAGATACGCAGTATTTT.

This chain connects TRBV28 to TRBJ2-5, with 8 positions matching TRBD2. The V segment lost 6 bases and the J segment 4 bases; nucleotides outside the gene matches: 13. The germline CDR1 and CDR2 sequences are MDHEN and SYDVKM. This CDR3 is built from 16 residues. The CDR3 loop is CASSHPERGTRETQYF. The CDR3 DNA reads TGTGCCAGCAGCCACCCGGAGCGGGGGACCCGAGAGACCCAGTACTTC. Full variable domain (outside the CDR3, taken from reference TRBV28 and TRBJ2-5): DVKVTQSSRYLVKRTGEKVFLECVQDMDHENMFWYRQDPGLGLRLIYFSYDVKMKEKGDIPEGYSVSREKKERFSLILESASTNQTSMYLCASSHPERGTRETQYFGPGTRLLVL.

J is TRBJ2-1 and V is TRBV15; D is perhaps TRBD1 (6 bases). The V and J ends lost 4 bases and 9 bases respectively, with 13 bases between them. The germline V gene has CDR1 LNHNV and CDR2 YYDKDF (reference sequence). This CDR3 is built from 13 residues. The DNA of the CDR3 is TGTGCCACCAGCACAATGGGGGCCGTTGAGCAGTTCTTC. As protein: CATSTMGAVEQFF.

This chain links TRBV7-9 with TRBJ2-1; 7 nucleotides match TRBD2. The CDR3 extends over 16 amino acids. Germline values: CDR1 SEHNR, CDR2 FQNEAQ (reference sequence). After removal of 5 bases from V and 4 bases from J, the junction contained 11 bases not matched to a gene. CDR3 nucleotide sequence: TGTGCCAGCAGCCCACTCGGCGGGAGTAATTACAATGAGCAGTTCTTC. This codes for CASSPLGGSNYNEQFF.